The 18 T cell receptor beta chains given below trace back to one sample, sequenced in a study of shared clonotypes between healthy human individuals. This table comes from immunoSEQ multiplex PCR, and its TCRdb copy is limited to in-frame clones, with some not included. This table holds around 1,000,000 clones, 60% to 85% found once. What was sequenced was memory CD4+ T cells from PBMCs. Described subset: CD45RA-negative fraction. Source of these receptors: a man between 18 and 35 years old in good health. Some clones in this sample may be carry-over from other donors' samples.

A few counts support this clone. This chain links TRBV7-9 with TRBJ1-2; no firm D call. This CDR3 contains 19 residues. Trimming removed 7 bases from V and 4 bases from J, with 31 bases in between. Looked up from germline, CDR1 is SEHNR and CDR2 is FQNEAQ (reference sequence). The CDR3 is CASTAGLGQKSPIGYGYTF. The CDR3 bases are TGTGCCAGCACAGCTGGCCTCGGCCAAAAAAGCCCTATTGGCTATGGCTACACCTTC.

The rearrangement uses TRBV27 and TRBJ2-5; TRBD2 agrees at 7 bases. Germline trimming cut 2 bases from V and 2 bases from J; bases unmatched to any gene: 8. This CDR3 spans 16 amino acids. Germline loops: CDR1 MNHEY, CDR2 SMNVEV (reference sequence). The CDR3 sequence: CASSLGRERWQETQYF. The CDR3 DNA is TGTGCCAGCAGTTTAGGGCGGGAGAGATGGCAAGAGACCCAGTACTTC.

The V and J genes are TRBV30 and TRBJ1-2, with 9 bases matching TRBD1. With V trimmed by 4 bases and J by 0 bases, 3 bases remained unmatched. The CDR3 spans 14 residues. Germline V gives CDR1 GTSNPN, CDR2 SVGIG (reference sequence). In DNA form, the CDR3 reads TGTGCCTGGAACAGGGGGCCCTCTAACTATGGCTACACCTTC. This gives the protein CAWNRGPSNYGYTF.

This CDR3 reads CASSVIWGPGANVLTF. CDR3 coding DNA: TGTGCCAGCAGCGTCATATGGGGTCCTGGGGCCAACGTCCTGACTTTC. This rearrangement joins TRBV9 to TRBJ2-6; D ambiguous. CDR3 length equals 16 residues. Trimming pared 2 bases from V and 2 bases from J, leaving 11 bases between. Germline V gene data show CDR1 as SGDLS and CDR2 as YYNGEE.

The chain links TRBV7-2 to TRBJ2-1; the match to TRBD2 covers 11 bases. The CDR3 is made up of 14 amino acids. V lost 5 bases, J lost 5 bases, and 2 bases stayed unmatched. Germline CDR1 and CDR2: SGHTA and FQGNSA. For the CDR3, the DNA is TGTGCCAGCAGCACGGGACTAGCGGACAATGAGCAGTTCTTC. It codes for CASSTGLADNEQFF. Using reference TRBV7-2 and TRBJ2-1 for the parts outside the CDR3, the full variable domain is GAGVSQSPSNKVTEKGKDVELRCDPISGHTALYWYRQSLGQGLEFLIYFQGNSAPDKSGLPSDRFSAERTGGSVSTLTIQRTQQEDSAVYLCASSTGLADNEQFFGPGTRLTVL.

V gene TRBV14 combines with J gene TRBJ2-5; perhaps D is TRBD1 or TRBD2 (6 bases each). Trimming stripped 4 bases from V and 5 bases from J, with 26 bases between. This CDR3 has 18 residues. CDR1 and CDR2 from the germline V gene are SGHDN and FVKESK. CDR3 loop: CASSPGNRGHKGGETQYF. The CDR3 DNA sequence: TGTGCCAGCAGCCCCGGGAACCGCGGGCACAAGGGGGGCGAGACCCAGTACTTC.

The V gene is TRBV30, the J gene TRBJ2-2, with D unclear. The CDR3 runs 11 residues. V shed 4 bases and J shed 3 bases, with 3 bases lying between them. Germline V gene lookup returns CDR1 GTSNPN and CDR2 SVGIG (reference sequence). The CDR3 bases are TGTGCCTGGAAGGACACCGGGGAGCTGTTTTTT. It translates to CAWKDTGELFF.

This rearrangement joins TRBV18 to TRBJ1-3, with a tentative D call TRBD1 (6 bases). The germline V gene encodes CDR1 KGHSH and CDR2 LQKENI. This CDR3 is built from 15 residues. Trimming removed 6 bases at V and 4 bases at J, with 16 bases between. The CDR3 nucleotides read TGTGCCAGCTCGCTCTCAGGGGTAGAAGGAAACACCATATATTTT. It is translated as CASSLSGVEGNTIYF.

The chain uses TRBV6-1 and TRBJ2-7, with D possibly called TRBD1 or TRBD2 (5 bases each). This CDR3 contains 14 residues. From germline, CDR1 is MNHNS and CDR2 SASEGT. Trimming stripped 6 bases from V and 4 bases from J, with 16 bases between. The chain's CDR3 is CASRGTSSSYEQYF. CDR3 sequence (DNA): TGTGCCAGCAGGGGGACCTCCTCCAGTTACGAGCAGTACTTC.

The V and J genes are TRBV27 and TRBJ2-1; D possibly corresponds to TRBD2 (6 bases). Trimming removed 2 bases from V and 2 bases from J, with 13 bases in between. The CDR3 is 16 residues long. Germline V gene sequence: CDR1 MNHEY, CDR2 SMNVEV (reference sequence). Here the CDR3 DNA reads TGTGCCAGCAGTTTAGTTGCGACTAGGGCCTACAATGAGCAGTTCTTC. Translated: CASSLVATRAYNEQFF.

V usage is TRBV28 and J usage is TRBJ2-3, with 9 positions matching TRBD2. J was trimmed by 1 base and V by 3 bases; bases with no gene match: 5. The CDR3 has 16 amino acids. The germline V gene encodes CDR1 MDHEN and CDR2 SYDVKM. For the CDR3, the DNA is TGTGCCAGCAGTTTTGTAGCGGGAGCGGGCACAGATACGCAGTATTTT. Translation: CASSFVAGAGTDTQYF.

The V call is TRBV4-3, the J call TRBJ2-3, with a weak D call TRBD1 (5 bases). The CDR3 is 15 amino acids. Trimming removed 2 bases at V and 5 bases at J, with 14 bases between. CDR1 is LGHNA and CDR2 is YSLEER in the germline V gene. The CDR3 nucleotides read TGCGCCAGCAGCCAACGCCTGGGGCAGGGAGATACGCAGTATTTT. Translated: CASSQRLGQGDTQYF.

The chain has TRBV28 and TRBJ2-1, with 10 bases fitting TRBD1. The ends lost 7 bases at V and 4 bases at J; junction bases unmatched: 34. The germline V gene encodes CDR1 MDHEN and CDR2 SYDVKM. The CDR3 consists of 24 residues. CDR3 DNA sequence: TGTGCCAGCAATGACAGGGGGCCCAAATACAATGAGCAGTTCTTGTGGCCCAAATACAATGAGCAGTTCTTC. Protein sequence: CASNDRGPKYNEQFLWPKYNEQFF. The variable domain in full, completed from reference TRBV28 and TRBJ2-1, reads DVKVTQSSRYLVKRTGEKVFLECVQDMDHENMFWYRQDPGLGLRLIYFSYDVKMKEKGDIPEGYSVSREKKERFSLILESASTNQTSMYLCASNDRGPKYNEQFLWPKYNEQFFGPGTRLTVL.

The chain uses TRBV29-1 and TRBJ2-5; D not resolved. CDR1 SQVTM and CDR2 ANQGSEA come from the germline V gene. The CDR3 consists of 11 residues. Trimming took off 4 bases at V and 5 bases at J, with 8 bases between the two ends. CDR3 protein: CSVGKRETQYF. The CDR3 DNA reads TGCAGCGTTGGGAAGAGGGAGACCCAGTACTTC.

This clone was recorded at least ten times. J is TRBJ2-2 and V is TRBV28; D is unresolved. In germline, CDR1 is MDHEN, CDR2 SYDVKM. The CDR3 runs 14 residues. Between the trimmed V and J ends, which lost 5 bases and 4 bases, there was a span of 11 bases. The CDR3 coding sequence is TGTGCCAGCAGTGCACACGAGATCACCGGGGAGCTGTTTTTT. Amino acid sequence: CASSAHEITGELFF.

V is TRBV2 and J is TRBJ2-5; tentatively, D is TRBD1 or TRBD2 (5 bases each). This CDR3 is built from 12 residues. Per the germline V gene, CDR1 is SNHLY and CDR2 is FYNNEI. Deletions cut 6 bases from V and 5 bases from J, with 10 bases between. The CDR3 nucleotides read TGTGCCAGCAGGGGGGTTTGGGAGACCCAGTACTTC. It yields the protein CASRGVWETQYF.

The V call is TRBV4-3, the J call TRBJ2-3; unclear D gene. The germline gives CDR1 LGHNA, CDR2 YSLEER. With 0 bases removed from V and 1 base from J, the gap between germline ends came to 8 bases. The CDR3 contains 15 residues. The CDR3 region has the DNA TGCGCCAGCAGCCAAGATAAGCTGGGCACAGATACGCAGTATTTT. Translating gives CASSQDKLGTDTQYF.

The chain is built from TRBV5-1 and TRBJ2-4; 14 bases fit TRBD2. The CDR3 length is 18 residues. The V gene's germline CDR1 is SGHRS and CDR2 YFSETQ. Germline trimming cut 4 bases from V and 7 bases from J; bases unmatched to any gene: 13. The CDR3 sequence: CASSLTYGTSGRGNIQYF. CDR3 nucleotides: TGCGCCAGCAGCCTTACCTATGGGACTAGCGGGAGAGGGAACATTCAGTACTTC.